These 27 T cell receptor beta chains originate from one sample sequenced in a study of radiotherapy plus CTLA-4 blockade in lung cancer. The table came from immunoSEQ multiplex PCR; TCRdb's copy has only in-frame clones and leaves some out. The sample consists of about 50,000 clones, roughly 81% of them appearing once. The material sequenced was peripheral blood, taken from a patient treated with radiotherapy plus ipilimumab. These receptors all stem from a human donor with non-small cell lung cancer whose response to radiotherapy plus ipilimumab could not be evaluated.

This clone was seen a few times. The chain uses TRBV5-4 and TRBJ2-3; a possible D gene is TRBD2 (6 bases). The CDR3 has 14 amino acids. The germline CDR1 and CDR2 sequences are SGHNT and YYREEE (reference sequence). V dropped 2 bases and J dropped 6 bases, with 13 bases sitting between them. As DNA, the CDR3 is TGTGCCAGCAGCTTAGGGACTGAATGGGATACGCAGTATTTT. Translating gives CASSLGTEWDTQYF.

The J gene is TRBJ2-2, the V gene TRBV19, with 14 bases lining up with TRBD2. CDR1 and CDR2 from the germline V gene are LNHDA and SQIVND (reference sequence). CDR3 length: 18 residues. Losses at the gene ends were 5 bases for V and 7 bases for J; bases not matched to a gene: 12. The CDR3 DNA sequence: TGTGCCAGTAGTCTAACGACTAGCGGGAGGGCCCCGGTCGGGGAGCTGTTTTTT. This encodes CASSLTTSGRAPVGELFF.

V and J are TRBV4-1 and TRBJ1-4; TRBD1 aligns across 9 bases. V was clipped by 7 bases and J by 7 bases; unmatched bases: 4. This CDR3 comprises 13 residues. From germline, CDR1 is MGHRA and CDR2 YSYEKL. The CDR3 DNA reads TGCGCCAGCAAGGAGGACAGGGGTGAAAAACTGTTTTTT. Translating it yields CASKEDRGEKLFF.

The gene calls are TRBV20-1 and TRBJ2-7, with D maybe TRBD2 (6 bases). The CDR3 runs 11 residues. Germline V gene data show CDR1 as DFQATT and CDR2 as SNEGSKA (reference sequence). CDR3 sequence reads: CGGVLGYEQYF. CDR3 DNA sequence: TGCGGAGGGGTATTGGGCTACGAGCAGTACTTC.

This clone was counted between two and nine times. The chain carries TRBV6-5 and TRBJ1-5; TRBD1 matches at 7 bases. From germline, CDR1 is MNHEY and CDR2 SVGAGI. There are 15 residues in the CDR3. V lost 6 bases and J lost 7; bases outside the gene matches: 12. CDR3 protein: CASSLDRAHRQPQHF. In nucleotides, the CDR3 is TGTGCCAGCAGCCTAGACAGGGCCCACAGGCAGCCCCAGCATTTT.

This clone was observed a single time. The chain uses TRBV6-5 and TRBJ2-7; 7 nucleotides agree with TRBD1. Germline values: CDR1 MNHEY, CDR2 SVGAGI. J lost 2 bases, V lost 4 bases, and 5 bases had no gene match. The CDR3 has 14 amino acids. The CDR3 reads CASSLGDSTYEQYF. In DNA form, the CDR3 reads TGTGCCAGCAGTTTAGGGGACAGTACCTACGAGCAGTACTTC.

The rearrangement joins TRBV7-2 to TRBJ2-3, with 8 bases matching TRBD2. The J segment lost 4 bases and the V segment lost 1 base, leaving 10 bases of the junction unmatched. Germline loops: CDR1 SGHTA, CDR2 FQGNSA. The CDR3 runs 17 residues. DNA for the CDR3: TGTGCCAGCAGCTTAGTCTCGTTTAGCGGGATCCCAGATACGCAGTATTTT. This sequence encodes CASSLVSFSGIPDTQYF. Complete variable domain (other parts from reference TRBV7-2 and TRBJ2-3): GAGVSQSPSNKVTEKGKDVELRCDPISGHTALYWYRQSLGQGLEFLIYFQGNSAPDKSGLPSDRFSAERTGGSVSTLTIQRTQQEDSAVYLCASSLVSFSGIPDTQYFGPGTRLTVL.

The rearrangement joins TRBV28 to TRBJ1-6, with TRBD1 identical over 9 bases. V was clipped by 4 bases and J by 9 bases; unmatched bases: 4. The CDR3 is made up of 14 amino acids. The V gene's germline CDR1 is MDHEN and CDR2 SYDVKM. The CDR3 sequence: CASSWGQGGSPLHF. Written as DNA, the CDR3 is TGTGCCAGCAGTTGGGGACAGGGAGGTTCACCCCTCCACTTT.

This clone was detected a few times. The chain uses TRBV18 and TRBJ2-7; TRBD1 might be the D (5 bases). This CDR3 region has 13 residues. Trimming removed 2 bases from V and 3 bases from J, with 8 bases in between. CDR1 is KGHSH, CDR2 LQKENI, per germline. The CDR3 here is CASSPNQGYEQYF. The CDR3 nucleotides are TGTGCCAGCTCACCAAACCAGGGCTACGAGCAGTACTTC.

The chain links TRBV27 to TRBJ1-2, with D maybe TRBD1 (5 bases). This CDR3 spans 13 amino acids. With 8 bases removed from V and 1 base from J, the gap between germline ends came to 11 bases. CDR1 MNHEY and CDR2 SMNVEV come from the germline V gene (reference sequence). In nucleotides, the CDR3 is TGTGCCAGCGGGACTTGGCGTAACTATGGCTACACCTTC. As protein: CASGTWRNYGYTF.

By share, this clone ranks as medium-sized. V usage is TRBV6-1 and J usage is TRBJ2-6, with D possibly TRBD2 on 6 matching bases. Between the trimmed V and J ends, which lost 4 bases and 3 bases, there was a span of 7 bases. The length of the CDR3 is 14 residues. CDR1 is MNHNS, CDR2 SASEGT, per germline. CDR3 nucleotide sequence: TGTGCCAGCAGTGGGGGGGATGGGGCCAACGTCCTGACTTTC. It is translated as CASSGGDGANVLTF.

The V gene is TRBV23-1, the J gene TRBJ1-5, with D perhaps TRBD1 (6 bases). TRBV23-1 is annotated as an ORF whose role is uncertain. The CDR3 runs 16 residues. With 11 bases removed from V and 2 bases from J, the gap between germline ends came to 22 bases. The CDR3 is CALARNRDNCNQPQHF. As DNA, the CDR3 is TGCGCCCTCGCGCGTAACCGGGACAACTGCAATCAGCCCCAGCATTTT.

This chain joins TRBV9 and TRBJ2-3, with D possibly being TRBD1 (6 bases). The CDR3 length is 15 residues. Germline values: CDR1 SGDLS, CDR2 YYNGEE. Trimming shortened V by 0 bases and J by 4 bases, and 12 bases separated the two germline ends. CDR3 bases: TGTGCCAGCAGCGTAGACCGACAGGTCGCAGATACGCAGTATTTT. Its translation: CASSVDRQVADTQYF.

About this clone itself: Within the sample, other DNA sequences also encode this same CDR3. The rearrangement joins TRBV30 to TRBJ2-7; 7 nucleotides align to TRBD2. The CDR3 runs to 13 residues. The junction had 2 bases not matched to a gene; V was cut back by 0 bases and J by 3 bases. Per the germline V gene, CDR1 is GTSNPN and CDR2 is SVGIG (reference sequence). In nucleotides, the CDR3 is TGTGCCTGGAGTGTTGGCGGGAGCTACGAGCAGTACTTC. Its translation is CAWSVGGSYEQYF.

This clone has just one count. The rearrangement links TRBV28 to TRBJ2-3; TRBD1 agrees at 9 bases. CDR1 MDHEN and CDR2 SYDVKM come from the germline V gene. With V trimmed by 4 bases and J by 5 bases, 10 bases remained unmatched. The CDR3 sequence is 16 residues long. CDR3 sequence (DNA): TGTGCCAGCAGTTGGGACCGGGACAGGGTGGAAGATACGCAGTATTTT. Translated: CASSWDRDRVEDTQYF.

The gene calls are TRBV28 and TRBJ1-2; 7 bases fit TRBD1. The length of the CDR3 is 16 residues. V lost 4 bases, J lost 8 bases, and 16 bases stayed unmatched. The germline gives CDR1 MDHEN, CDR2 SYDVKM. The CDR3 nucleotides are TGTGCCAGCAGTTCCCCTAGACAGGGTTCCTCTAGGGGCTACACCTTC. It translates to CASSSPRQGSSRGYTF.

The rearrangement uses TRBV28 and TRBJ2-3, with 11 bases identical to TRBD2. Looked up from germline, CDR1 is MDHEN and CDR2 is SYDVKM. Germline trimming cut 5 bases from V and 5 bases from J; bases unmatched to any gene: 9. This CDR3 region has 16 residues. CDR3 region: CASSPPGLAGGDTQYF. CDR3 nucleotide sequence: TGTGCCAGCAGTCCCCCAGGGCTAGCGGGAGGAGATACGCAGTATTTT.

Comments on this clone: Its ends do not fully match the called genes, so a read error is possible. This chain links TRBV7-9 with TRBJ2-1, with TRBD1 matching 9 bases. CDR3 length equals 15 residues. Germline V lookup: CDR1 SEHNR, CDR2 FQNEAQ (reference sequence). In DNA, the CDR3 is TGTGCCAGCAGCTTGATGGGACAGGGCTACGATGAGCAGTTCTTC. Protein sequence: CASSLMGQGYDEQFF.

The chain uses TRBV28 and TRBJ2-1; D may be TRBD1 (5 bases). CDR1 and CDR2 (germline): MDHEN, SYDVKM. The CDR3 is 14 amino acids. Trimming removed 2 bases at V and 6 bases at J, with 11 bases between. CDR3 bases: TGTGCCAGCAGTTTAAGCAGGGTGAGCAATGAGCAGTTCTTC. This gives the protein CASSLSRVSNEQFF.

The J gene is TRBJ2-7, the V gene TRBV5-5, with 7 bases that match TRBD1. CDR1 SGHKS and CDR2 YYEKEE come from the germline V gene (reference sequence). J lost 1 base, V lost 4 bases, and 5 bases had no gene match. The CDR3 spans 14 residues. CDR3 nucleotide sequence: TGTGCCAGCAGCCGACAGGGAATATCCTACGAGCAGTACTTC. Amino acids: CASSRQGISYEQYF. The full variable domain, rest sourced from reference TRBV5-5 and TRBJ2-7, is DAGVTQSPTHLIKTRGQQVTLRCSPISGHKSVSWYQQVLGQGPQFIFQYYEKEERGRGNFPDRFSARQFPNYSSELNVNALLLGDSALYLCASSRQGISYEQYFGPGTRLTVT.

The CDR3 DNA reads TGTGCCAGCAACCCAGGGCGGACCTACGAGCAGTACTTC. It is translated as CASNPGRTYEQYF. V gene TRBV21-1 combines with J gene TRBJ2-7; the table calls TRBD1, which could not be checked here. TRBV21-1 is designated a pseudogene. The CDR3 is 13 amino acids.

This chain joins TRBV4-1 and TRBJ2-1; D is ambiguous. Germline loops: CDR1 MGHRA, CDR2 YSYEKL. CDR3 length: 12 residues. Trimming stripped 0 bases from V and 9 bases from J, with 6 bases between. The CDR3 protein is CASSQEWSEQFF. Here the CDR3 DNA reads TGCGCCAGCAGCCAAGAGTGGAGTGAGCAGTTCTTC.

V is TRBV7-2 and J is TRBJ1-1; 8 nucleotides match TRBD1. Losses at the gene ends were 6 bases for V and 5 bases for J; bases not matched to a gene: 8. The CDR3 spans 14 residues. CDR1 is SGHTA and CDR2 is FQGNSA in the germline V gene. CDR3 region: CASSVQGGRTEAFF. The CDR3 region has the DNA TGTGCCAGCAGTGTACAGGGGGGGAGGACTGAAGCTTTCTTT.

CDR3 DNA: TGTGCCAGCAGGGATACAGGGAAAGAGACCCAGTACTTC. Protein product: CASRDTGKETQYF. The chain has TRBV6-5 and TRBJ2-5; maybe TRBD1 (6 bases). V gave up 6 bases and J gave up 3 bases, with 11 bases separating them. Looked up from germline, CDR1 is MNHEY and CDR2 is SVGAGI. CDR3 length: 13 amino acids.

The chain joins TRBV27 to TRBJ2-1; 10 nucleotides align to TRBD1. Per germline, CDR1 MNHEY and CDR2 SMNVEV (reference sequence). Germline trimming cut 5 bases from V and 10 bases from J; bases unmatched to any gene: 14. This CDR3 is built from 16 residues. The CDR3: CASSEYRDRGLGEQFF. In nucleotides, the CDR3 is TGTGCCAGCAGTGAATACCGGGACAGGGGTTTAGGAGAGCAGTTCTTC.

This clone has more than one count but fewer than ten. The CDR3 here is CASSLNRDKDQPQHF. CDR3 DNA sequence: TGTGCCAGCAGCTTGAACAGGGATAAGGATCAGCCCCAGCATTTT. V gene TRBV5-6 combines with J gene TRBJ1-5; TRBD1 might be the D (6 bases). CDR1 is SGHDT and CDR2 is YYEEEE in the germline V gene. The CDR3 extends over 15 amino acids. V was pared by 1 base and J by 5 bases, with 13 bases between.

The V call is TRBV5-1, the J call TRBJ1-1; maybe TRBD1 (5 bases). V was shortened by 2 bases and J by 2 bases, with 16 bases between the two germline ends. CDR3 length equals 16 residues. In germline, CDR1 is SGHRS, CDR2 YFSETQ. The CDR3 region is CASSFRTGGDNTEAFF. CDR3 sequence (DNA): TGCGCCAGCAGCTTTCGAACCGGGGGAGATAACACTGAAGCTTTCTTT.